Listed below are T cell receptor beta chains from one sample, sequenced in a study of shared clonotypes between healthy human individuals. The method was immunoSEQ multiplex PCR; TCRdb's version includes in-frame clones alone and lacks a portion of them. The sample holds 1.6 million or so clones, 98% to 99% seen once. Sequences were obtained from naive CD4+ T cells sorted from blood. The receptors were gathered from a man younger than 40 in good health. Both conserved end residues are part of each CDR3. The D gene is left open where the match is weak. Size is omitted from some rows. Given values are once, few, many or a class for expanded clones.

- | TRBJ2-1 | TRBV27 | - | 21 | TGTGCCAGCAGTTTATCTTTTACGCGACGGGAACCCGGGAGAGCTTACAATGAGCAGTTCTTC | CASSLSFTRREPGRAYNEQFF
- | TRBJ2-1 | TRBV7-9 | TRBD2 | 15 | TGTGCCAGCAGCTCACTAGCGGGAGGAAGTAATGAGCAGTTCTTC | CASSSLAGGSNEQFF
- | TRBJ2-7 | TRBV7-9 | TRBD2 | 14 | TGTGCCAGCAGCTTTGGACTAGCGGGGCACGAGCAGTACTTC | CASSFGLAGHEQYF
- | TRBJ2-7 | TRBV14 | - | 13 | TGTGCCAGCAGCCAAGATTTTTCATACGAGCAGTACTTC | CASSQDFSYEQYF
- | TRBJ2-1 | TRBV7-9 | TRBD2 | 14 | TGTGCCAGCGCTTGGACTAGCGGGGGGAATGAGCAGTTCTTC | CASAWTSGGNEQFF
- | TRBJ2-4 | TRBV21-1 | - | 14 | TGTGCCAGCAGCAAAGTCTTAGAGAAAAACATTCAGTACTTC | CASSKVLEKNIQYF
- | TRBJ1-5 | TRBV15 | - | 17 | TGTGCCACCAGCAGAGATTTCGAGCTACAGGGTTTGCAGCCCCAGCATTTT | CATSRDFELQGLQPQHF
- | TRBJ1-1 | TRBV29-1 | - | 11 | TGCAGCGTTTTCGGAGACACTGAAGCTTTCTTT | CSVFGDTEAFF
- | TRBJ1-4 | TRBV5-5 | - | 14 | TGTGCCAGCAGCCTCCGGGACAACAGAGAAAAACTGTTTTTT | CASSLRDNREKLFF
- | TRBJ2-1 | TRBV5-4 | - | 16 | TGTGCCAGCAGCTTAGTCAGGGGGGGCTCCTACAATGAGCAGTTCTTC | CASSLVRGGSYNEQFF
- | TRBJ1-4 | TRBV18 | - | 14 | TGTGCCAGCTCACCGACAGCCAAGAATGAAAAACTGTTTTTT | CASSPTAKNEKLFF
- | TRBJ1-4 | TRBV25-1 | - | 14 | TGTGCCAGCAGGGGAACAGGTACTAATGAAAAACTGTTTTTT | CASRGTGTNEKLFF
- | TRBJ2-2 | TRBV7-8 | TRBD1 | 15 | TGTGCCAGCAGCTTACGGGGACAGGGGACCGGGGAGCTGTTTTTT | CASSLRGQGTGELFF
- | TRBJ2-3 | TRBV4-3 | TRBD2 | 16 | TGCGCCAGCAGCCAAGTAAGCGGGAGATTCACAGATACGCAGTATTTT | CASSQVSGRFTDTQYF
- | TRBJ1-5 | TRBV6-1 | TRBD1 | 13 | TGTGCCAGCGAGTCGGGACAGAATCAGCCCCAGCATTTT | CASESGQNQPQHF
once | TRBJ1-2 | TRBV11-1 | - | 16 | TGTGCCAGCAGCTTAGGTGGCGGACTAGCTAACTATGGCTACACCTTC | CASSLGGGLANYGYTF
- | TRBJ1-1 | TRBV7-9 | - | 19 | TGTGCCAGCAGCTTACGGGGGTCCCTGATCCCGGTAATGAACACTGAAGCTTTCTTT | CASSLRGSLIPVMNTEAFF
- | TRBJ2-1 | TRBV6-1 | TRBD2 | 13 | TGTGCCAGCAGTTTGACTAGCCCCAATGAGCAGTTCTTC | CASSLTSPNEQFF
- | TRBJ2-3 | TRBV9 | - | 16 | TGTGCCAGCAGCGTATCCGGGGGACAGTACACAGATACGCAGTATTTT | CASSVSGGQYTDTQYF
- | TRBJ1-2 | TRBV28 | - | 11 | TGTGCCAGCAAGCTCGTGGGAGGCTACACCTTC | CASKLVGGYTF
- | TRBJ2-1 | TRBV7-8 | - | 15 | TGTGCCAGCAGCTTATCCTTCCACCAGTCGGGTGAGCAGTTCTTC | CASSLSFHQSGEQFF
once | TRBJ1-2 | TRBV28 | - | 15 | TGTGCCAGCAACTCGGGCCGCCCAAATAACTATGGCTACACCTTC | CASNSGRPNNYGYTF
- | TRBJ1-4 | TRBV4-3 | - | 15 | TGCGCCAGCAGCCCAGGGGACCGGGATAATGAAAAACTGTTTTTT | CASSPGDRDNEKLFF
- | TRBJ1-5 | TRBV5-4 | TRBD1 | 14 | TGTGCCAGCGGCGGCACAGGGGGCAATCAGCCCCAGCATTTT | CASGGTGGNQPQHF
- | TRBJ2-7 | TRBV14 | - | 16 | TGTGCCAGCAGCCAAGGAGGAGGGGCCTTCCCCTACGAGCAGTACTTC | CASSQGGGAFPYEQYF
- | TRBJ2-5 | TRBV20-1 | - | 11 | TGCAGTGCTAGCGGGACGGAGACCCAGTACTTC | CSASGTETQYF
- | TRBJ2-2 | TRBV7-6 | - | 12 | TGTGCCAGCAGCTTAGGGGTGGGGGAGCTGTTTTTT | CASSLGVGELFF
- | TRBJ2-5 | TRBV5-4 | - | 14 | TGTGCCAGCAGTTCGGGACACCGCCAAGAGACCCAGTACTTC | CASSSGHRQETQYF
- | TRBJ2-1 | TRBV6-1 | TRBD1 | 15 | TGTGCCAGCAGTGAAACAGGGGGGTCCTACAATGAGCAGTTCTTC | CASSETGGSYNEQFF
- | TRBJ1-2 | TRBV10-2 | - | 14 | TGCGCCAGCAGTGAGTCGGCAGGGATCTATGGCTACACCTTC | CASSESAGIYGYTF
- | TRBJ1-3 | TRBV2 | TRBD1 | 16 | TGTGCCAGCAGCCCTGGACAGGGGCAACTTGGAAACACCATATATTTT | CASSPGQGQLGNTIYF
- | TRBJ1-3 | TRBV7-9 | - | 15 | TGTGCCAGCAGTCATGCGGGATTCTCTGGAAACACCATATATTTT | CASSHAGFSGNTIYF
once | TRBJ2-2 | TRBV25-1 | - | 14 | TGTGCCAGCGGGGGAACCCATGGCGCCGGGGAGCTGTTTTTT | CASGGTHGAGELFF
- | TRBJ2-3 | TRBV28 | TRBD2 | 16 | TGTGCCAGCAGTTCCCCTGGACTAGTCAGCACAGATACGCAGTATTTT | CASSSPGLVSTDTQYF
once | TRBJ1-4 | TRBV10-3 | TRBD1 | 14 | TGTGCCATCAGACCCGGGACAGGAAATGAAAAACTGTTTTTT | CAIRPGTGNEKLFF
- | TRBJ2-1 | TRBV11-2 | - | 14 | TGTGCCAGCAGCTTAGGAGGAGTTGTCTTTGAGCAGTTCTTC | CASSLGGVVFEQFF
- | TRBJ2-5 | TRBV7-2 | - | 14 | TGTGCCAGCAGCTTAGTGGCGGCACAAGAGACCCAGTACTTC | CASSLVAAQETQYF
- | TRBJ1-3 | TRBV14 | - | 14 | TGTGCCAGCATCGTACTCTCCTCTGGAAACACCATATATTTT | CASIVLSSGNTIYF
once | TRBJ2-5 | TRBV18 | TRBD2 | 14 | TGTGCCAGCTCATCAACTAGCGACGGGGGAACCCAGTACTTC | CASSSTSDGGTQYF
- | TRBJ2-3 | TRBV27 | - | 16 | TGTGCCAGCAGTTTGTCGGGGAGGGGGTCCACAGATACGCAGTATTTT | CASSLSGRGSTDTQYF
once | TRBJ2-3 | TRBV18 | TRBD2 | 16 | TGTGCCAGCTCACCGATTAGCGGGACTAACACAGATACGCAGTATTTT | CASSPISGTNTDTQYF
- | TRBJ2-7 | TRBV21-1 | - | 16 | TGTGCCAGCAGCAAAGTTTTGGCCAGGGTACCTTACGAGCAGTACTTC | CASSKVLARVPYEQYF
- | TRBJ2-7 | TRBV5-6 | TRBD1 | 15 | TGTGCCAGCAGCTCAACAGGGACAGGGGGCTACGAGCAGTACTTC | CASSSTGTGGYEQYF
once | TRBJ2-5 | TRBV6-6 | TRBD1 | 14 | TGTGCCAGCAGCAGGGGACAGCCCCTGGGGACCCAGTACTTC | CASSRGQPLGTQYF
- | TRBJ2-7 | TRBV6-5 | - | 14 | TGTGCCAGCAGTTACAGCAGAGGGACCTACGAGCAGTACTTC | CASSYSRGTYEQYF
- | TRBJ1-1 | TRBV4-2 | TRBD1 | 16 | TGTGCCAGCAGCCAAGATCCGGGACAGCCGAACACTGAAGCTTTCTTT | CASSQDPGQPNTEAFF
- | TRBJ2-3 | TRBV18 | TRBD2 | 15 | TGTGCCAGCTCACCATGGGGAGGGGAGACAGATACGCAGTATTTT | CASSPWGGETDTQYF
- | TRBJ1-2 | TRBV4-3 | - | 15 | TGCGCCAGCAGCCAAGACTCCTATGAAGTCTATGGCTACACCTTC | CASSQDSYEVYGYTF
- | TRBJ2-7 | TRBV9 | TRBD2 | 18 | TGTGCCAGCAGCGCCGGGACTAGCGGGAGTCGGTTCCCCTACGAGCAGTACTTC | CASSAGTSGSRFPYEQYF
- | TRBJ2-7 | TRBV6-1 | - | 14 | TGTGCCAGCAGTGCTAGTGTTTCCTACTACGAGCAGTACTTC | CASSASVSYYEQYF
- | TRBJ2-1 | TRBV5-1 | TRBD1 | 17 | TGCGCCAGCAGCGTGGGCTCGGGGACAGTACCCCTGGGTGAGCAGTTCTTC | CASSVGSGTVPLGEQFF
- | TRBJ2-5 | TRBV5-1 | - | 13 | TGCGCCAGCTCGAGAAACAGACAAGAGACCCAGTACTTC | CASSRNRQETQYF
- | TRBJ2-3 | TRBV5-3 | - | 11 | TGTGCCAGAAGCTTGTGGTATACGCAGTATTTT | CARSLWYTQYF
- | TRBJ1-4 | TRBV30 | - | 14 | TGTGCCTGGAGGTTACAGGGACTTAATGAAAAACTGTTTTTT | CAWRLQGLNEKLFF
- | TRBJ1-4 | TRBV4-3 | - | 15 | TGCGCCAGCAGCCAAGATGGGGCAGGATCTGAAAAACTGTTTTTT | CASSQDGAGSEKLFF
- | TRBJ2-3 | TRBV27 | - | 17 | TGTGCCAGCAGTTTATCGGGGTGGGGGGCGTCTCGGGATACGCAGTATTTT | CASSLSGWGASRDTQYF
- | TRBJ2-5 | TRBV5-6 | - | 16 | TGTGCCAGCAGCTTGGATCCGGGACACCCCCAAGAGACCCAGTACTTC | CASSLDPGHPQETQYF
- | TRBJ2-7 | TRBV5-4 | TRBD2 | 16 | TGTGCCAGCAGCTCAAGTAGCGGGAGGGCCTTGTCCGAGCAGTACTTC | CASSSSSGRALSEQYF
- | TRBJ1-1 | TRBV7-9 | - | 14 | TGTGCCAGCAGCTACGTGGGGGGCGACACTGAAGCTTTCTTT | CASSYVGGDTEAFF